The source of this T cell receptor (beta chain) is a study of blood T cell repertoires in COVID-19. Trimming took 3 bases from V and 4 from J, leaving 21 bases between them. In germline, CDR1 is MDHEN, CDR2 SYDVKM. The CDR3 sequence is 18 residues long. Some clones are missing from TCRdb's copy, which holds only in-frame ones; the method was immunoSEQ multiplex PCR. The table lists roughly 240,000 clones, 83% of them singletons. The sample comprised PBMCs or T cells enriched from blood (not recorded which). This chain joins TRBV28 and TRBJ1-4; D unclear. This TCR came from a woman in her thirties or forties who had been exposed to COVID-19. The CDR3 spells CASSFMGTRNPDNEKLFF. The DNA for the CDR3 is TGTGCCAGCAGTTTCATGGGCACCCGGAATCCCGATAATGAAAAACTGTTTTTT.